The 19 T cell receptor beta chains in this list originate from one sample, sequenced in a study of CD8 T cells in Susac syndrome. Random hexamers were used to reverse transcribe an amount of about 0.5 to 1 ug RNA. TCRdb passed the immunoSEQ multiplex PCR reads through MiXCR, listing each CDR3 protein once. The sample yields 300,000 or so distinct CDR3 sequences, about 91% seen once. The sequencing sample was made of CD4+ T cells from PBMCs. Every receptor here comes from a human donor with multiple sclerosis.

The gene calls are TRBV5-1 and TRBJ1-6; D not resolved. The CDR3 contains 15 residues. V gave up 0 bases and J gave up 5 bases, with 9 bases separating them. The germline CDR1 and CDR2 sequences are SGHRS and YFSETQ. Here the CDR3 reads CASSLVVTDNSPLHF. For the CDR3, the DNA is TGCGCCAGCAGCTTGGTCGTAACCGATAATTCACCCCTCCACTTT.

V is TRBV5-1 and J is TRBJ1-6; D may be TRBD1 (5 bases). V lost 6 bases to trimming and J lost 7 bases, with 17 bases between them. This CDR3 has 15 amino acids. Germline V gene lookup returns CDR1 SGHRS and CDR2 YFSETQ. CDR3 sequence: CASMDGGSPNSPLHF. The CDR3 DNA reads TGCGCCAGCATGGACGGGGGATCCCCAAATTCACCCCTCCACTTT.

Here the CDR3 reads CASSGGATGEDEQFF. The CDR3 DNA sequence: TGTGCCAGCAGTGGAGGAGCAACAGGGGAGGATGAGCAGTTCTTC. The chain couples TRBV25-1 to TRBJ2-1, with D possibly matching TRBD1 (7 bases). V was cut by 4 bases and J by 8 bases, with 18 bases left in between. Germline CDR1 is MGHDK and CDR2 is SYGVNS. CDR3 length: 15 residues.

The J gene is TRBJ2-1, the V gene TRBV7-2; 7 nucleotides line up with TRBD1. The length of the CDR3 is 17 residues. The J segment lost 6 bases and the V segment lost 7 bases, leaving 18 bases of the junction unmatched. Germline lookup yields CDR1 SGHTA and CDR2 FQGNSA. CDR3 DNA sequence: TGTGCCAGCACCAGGATGGGTCGGACAGGAGTTTTCAATGAGCAGTTCTTC. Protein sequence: CASTRMGRTGVFNEQFF.

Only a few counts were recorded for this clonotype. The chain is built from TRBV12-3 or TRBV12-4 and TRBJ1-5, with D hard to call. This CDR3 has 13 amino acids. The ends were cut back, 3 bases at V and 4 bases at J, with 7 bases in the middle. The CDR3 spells CASSFGENQPQHF. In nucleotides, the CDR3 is TGTGCCAGCAGTTTTGGGGAAAATCAGCCCCAGCATTTT.

The CDR3 sequence is CASSPRDRGPTEAFF. The CDR3 DNA reads as TGTGCCAGCAGTCCACGGGACAGGGGACCCACTGAAGCTTTCTTT. V usage is TRBV6-5 and J usage is TRBJ1-1, with 10 bases identical to TRBD1. The CDR3 is 15 amino acids. Germline assignment: CDR1 MNHEY and CDR2 SVGAGI. Trimming removed 5 bases from V and 4 bases from J; junction bases left unmatched: 7.

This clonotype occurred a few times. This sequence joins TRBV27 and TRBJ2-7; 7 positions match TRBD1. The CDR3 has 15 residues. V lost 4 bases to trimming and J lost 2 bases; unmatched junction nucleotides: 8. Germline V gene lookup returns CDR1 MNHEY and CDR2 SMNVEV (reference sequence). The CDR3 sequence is CASSYSPGQTYEQYF. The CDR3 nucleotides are TGTGCCAGCAGTTATTCCCCGGGACAGACCTACGAGCAGTACTTC.

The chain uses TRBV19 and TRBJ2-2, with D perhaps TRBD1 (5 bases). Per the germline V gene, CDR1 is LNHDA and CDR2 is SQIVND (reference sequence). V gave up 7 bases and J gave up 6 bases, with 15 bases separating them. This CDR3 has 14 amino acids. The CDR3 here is CASKANQGPGELFF. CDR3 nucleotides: TGTGCCAGTAAGGCAAATCAGGGTCCCGGGGAGCTGTTTTTT.

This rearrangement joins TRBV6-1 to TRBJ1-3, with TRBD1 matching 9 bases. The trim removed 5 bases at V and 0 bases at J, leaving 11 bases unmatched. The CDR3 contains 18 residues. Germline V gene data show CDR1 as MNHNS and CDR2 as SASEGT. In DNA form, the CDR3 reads TGTGCCAGCAGTCCTTGGGGACAGGGCTCATCCTCTGGAAACACCATATATTTT. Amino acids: CASSPWGQGSSSGNTIYF.

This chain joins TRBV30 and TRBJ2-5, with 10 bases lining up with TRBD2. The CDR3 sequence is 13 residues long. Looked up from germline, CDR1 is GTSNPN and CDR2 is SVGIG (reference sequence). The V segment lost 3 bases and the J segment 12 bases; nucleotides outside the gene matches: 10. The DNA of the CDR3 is TGTGCCTGGAGAAGGACTAGCGGAGGGAGAAAGTACTTC. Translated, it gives CAWRRTSGGRKYF. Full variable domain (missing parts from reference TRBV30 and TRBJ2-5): SQTIHQWPATLVQPVGSPLSLECTVEGTSNPNLYWYRQAAGRGLQLLFYSVGIGQISSEVPQNLSASRPQDRQFILSSKKLLLSDSGFYLCAWRRTSGGRKYFGPGTRLLVL.

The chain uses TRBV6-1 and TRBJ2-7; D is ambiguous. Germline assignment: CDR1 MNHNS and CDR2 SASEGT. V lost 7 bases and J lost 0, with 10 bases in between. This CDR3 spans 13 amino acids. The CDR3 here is CASTAHISYEQYF. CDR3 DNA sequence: TGTGCCAGCACAGCGCATATCTCCTACGAGCAGTACTTC.

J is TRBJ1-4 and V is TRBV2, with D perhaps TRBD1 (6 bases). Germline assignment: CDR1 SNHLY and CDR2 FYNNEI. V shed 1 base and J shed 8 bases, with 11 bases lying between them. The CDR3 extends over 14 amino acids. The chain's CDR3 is CASSEGGASEKLFF. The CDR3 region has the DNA TGTGCCAGCAGTGAAGGGGGGGCCTCGGAAAAACTGTTTTTT. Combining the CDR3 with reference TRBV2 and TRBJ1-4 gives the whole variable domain EPEVTQTPSHQVTQMGQEVILRCVPISNHLYFYWYRQILGQKVEFLVSFYNNEISEKSEIFDDQFSVERPDGSNFTLKIRSTKLEDSAMYFCASSEGGASEKLFFGSGTQLSVL.

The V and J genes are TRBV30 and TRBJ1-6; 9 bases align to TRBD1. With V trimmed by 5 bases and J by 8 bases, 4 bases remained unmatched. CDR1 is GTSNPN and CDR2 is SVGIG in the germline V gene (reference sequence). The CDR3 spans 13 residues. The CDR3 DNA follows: TGTGCCTGGGGGACAGGGTTTGATTCACCCCTCCACTTT. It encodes CAWGTGFDSPLHF.

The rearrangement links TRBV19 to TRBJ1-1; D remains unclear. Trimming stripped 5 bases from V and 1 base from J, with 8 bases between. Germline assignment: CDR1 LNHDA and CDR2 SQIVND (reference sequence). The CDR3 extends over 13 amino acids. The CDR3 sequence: CASSLLRNTEAFF. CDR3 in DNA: TGTGCCAGTAGTCTTTTGAGGAACACTGAAGCTTTCTTT.

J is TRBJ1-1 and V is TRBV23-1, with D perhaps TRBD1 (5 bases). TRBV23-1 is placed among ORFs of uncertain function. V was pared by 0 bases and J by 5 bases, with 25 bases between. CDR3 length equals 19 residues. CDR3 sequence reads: CASSQSRQFSLVLETEAFF. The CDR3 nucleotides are TGCGCCAGCAGTCAATCCCGACAGTTTTCATTGGTGTTGGAAACTGAAGCTTTCTTT.

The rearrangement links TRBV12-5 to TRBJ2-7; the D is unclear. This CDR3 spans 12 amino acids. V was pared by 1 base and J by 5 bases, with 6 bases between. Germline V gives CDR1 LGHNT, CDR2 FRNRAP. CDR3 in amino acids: CASGLDLNEQYF. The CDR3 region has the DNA TGTGCTAGTGGTTTGGATTTGAACGAGCAGTACTTC.

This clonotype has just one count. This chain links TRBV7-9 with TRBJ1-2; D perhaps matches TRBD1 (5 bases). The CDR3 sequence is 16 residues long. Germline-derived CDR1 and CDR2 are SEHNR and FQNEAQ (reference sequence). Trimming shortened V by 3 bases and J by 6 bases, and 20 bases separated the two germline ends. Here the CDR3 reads CASSLSTSRGLDGYTF. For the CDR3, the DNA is TGTGCCAGCAGCTTGAGCACGTCGAGGGGTCTCGATGGCTACACCTTC. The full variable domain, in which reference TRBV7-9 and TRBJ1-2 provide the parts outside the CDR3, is DTGVSQNPRHKITKRGQNVTFRCDPISEHNRLYWYRQTLGQGPEFLTYFQNEAQLEKSRLLSDRFSAERPKGSFSTLEIQRTEQGDSAMYLCASSLSTSRGLDGYTFGSGTRLTVV.

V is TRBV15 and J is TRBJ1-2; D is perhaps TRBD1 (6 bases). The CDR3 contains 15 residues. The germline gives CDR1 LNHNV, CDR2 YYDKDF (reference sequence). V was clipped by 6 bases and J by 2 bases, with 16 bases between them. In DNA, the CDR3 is TGTGCCACCAGGACCCGGGACACAAACAACTATGGCTACACCTTC. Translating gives CATRTRDTNNYGYTF.

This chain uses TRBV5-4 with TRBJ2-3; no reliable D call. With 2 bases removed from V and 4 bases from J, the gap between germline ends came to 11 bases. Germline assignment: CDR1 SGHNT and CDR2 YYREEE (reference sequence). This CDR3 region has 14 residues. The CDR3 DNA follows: TGTGCCAGCAGCTTCGACGAAAGGGCAGATACGCAGTATTTT. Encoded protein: CASSFDERADTQYF.